This TCR beta chain was obtained from a study of blood T cell repertoires in COVID-19. Looking at the study overall: The study drew acute and convalescent COVID-19 samples from the United States, Italy and Spain. PBMCs, B-cell-depleted T cells, or T cells were the source of the cDNA or gDNA that made up the material.

Source study methods: Reference gene primer amplification yielded estimated nucleated cell counts. Sequencing was performed with immunoSEQ multiplex PCR; in TCRdb, only in-frame clones are kept and a portion is missing. Clone size and V and J calls were adopted from that table, with D and trimming inferred from the DNA. Seen here are fewer than 250,000 clones, 80% to 90% observed once, and the top ten hold approximately 2.6%. Patients from Seattle were sampled longitudinally, starting during active infection. This CDR3 has 13 residues. V lost 10 bases to trimming and J lost 4 bases; unmatched junction nucleotides: 4. Germline-derived CDR1 and CDR2 are ENHRY and SYGVKD.

The V gene is TRBV10-3, the J gene TRBJ2-5; 12 bases line up with TRBD2. The TCR sequence derives from a young man with COVID-19, enrolled during active disease. The source material was peripheral blood. The CDR3 loop is CATLLAGGETQYF. In DNA form, the CDR3 reads TGTGCCACCCTACTAGCGGGGGGAGAGACCCAGTACTTC.